Given below is one TCR beta chain in context. Repertoires were generated with immunoSEQ multiplex PCR, while TCRdb's copy carries only in-frame clones and drops some. Of around 300,000 clones listed, 88% were seen once; the top ten hold more than 5%. The data were obtained in a study of blood T cell repertoires in COVID-19. The cohort comprised adults aged 18 to 89 years residing in 20 to 30 US areas. Participants' reported clinical history set cohort assignment. Symptom resolution, clearance, or two negative PCRs marked donors in Cohort 3 as recovered. The sequence was collected from a man aged 25-45 years who had recovered from COVID-19. Material: PBMCs or T cells enriched from blood (not recorded which).

The CDR3 loop is CASSYQRGASYNEQFF. CDR3 sequence (DNA): TGTGCCAGCAGTTACCAGCGGGGGGCTTCCTACAATGAGCAGTTCTTC. The chain links TRBV6-6 to TRBJ2-1, with 9 bases matching TRBD2. V lost 2 bases and J lost 1; bases outside the gene matches: 3. From germline, CDR1 is MNHNY and CDR2 SVGAGI (reference sequence). CDR3 length equals 16 residues.